The 3 T cell receptor beta chains presented below share a single source sample, sequenced in a study of T cell repertoires in cytomegalovirus infection. TCRdb called the reads again in MiXCR, with one record for every CDR3 protein. Among 200,000 to 250,000 distinct CDR3 sequences listed, around 35% were seen once. No antigen has been assigned to these receptors. The input for sequencing was CD8+ T cells from cultured PBMCs, taken from culture after CMV antigen stimulation. These receptors came from a human donor in good health (CMV status not recorded). Some clones in this sample may be carry-over from other donors' samples.

V gene TRBV11-2 combines with J gene TRBJ2-5; the match to TRBD2 covers 9 bases. CDR3 length: 15 amino acids. CDR1 and CDR2 (germline): SGHAT, FQNNGV. Trimming cost V 4 bases and J 3 bases; bases outside gene matches: 6. The CDR3 region is CASSSRTSEKETQYF. DNA for the CDR3: TGTGCCAGCAGCTCGCGGACTAGCGAAAAAGAGACCCAGTACTTC.

This clonotype showed up just a few times. The CDR3 reads CASSLASGGGRMDTQYF. CDR3 nucleotide sequence: TGTGCCAGCAGCTTAGCGTCCGGTGGGGGGCGGATGGATACGCAGTATTTT. V gene TRBV7-9 combines with J gene TRBJ2-3; D may be TRBD1 or TRBD2 (6 bases each). This CDR3 contains 17 residues. With 0 bases removed from V and 6 bases from J, the gap between germline ends came to 19 bases. Per the germline V gene, CDR1 is SEHNR and CDR2 is FQNEAQ (reference sequence).

J is TRBJ2-3 and V is TRBV7-9, with D unclear. The CDR3 is made up of 15 amino acids. The germline gives CDR1 SEHNR, CDR2 FQNEAQ (reference sequence). Trimming pared 8 bases from V and 2 bases from J, leaving 17 bases between. The CDR3 sequence: CASGSVLGYTDTQYF. The CDR3 DNA reads as TGTGCCAGCGGATCCGTGTTGGGGTACACAGATACGCAGTATTTT.